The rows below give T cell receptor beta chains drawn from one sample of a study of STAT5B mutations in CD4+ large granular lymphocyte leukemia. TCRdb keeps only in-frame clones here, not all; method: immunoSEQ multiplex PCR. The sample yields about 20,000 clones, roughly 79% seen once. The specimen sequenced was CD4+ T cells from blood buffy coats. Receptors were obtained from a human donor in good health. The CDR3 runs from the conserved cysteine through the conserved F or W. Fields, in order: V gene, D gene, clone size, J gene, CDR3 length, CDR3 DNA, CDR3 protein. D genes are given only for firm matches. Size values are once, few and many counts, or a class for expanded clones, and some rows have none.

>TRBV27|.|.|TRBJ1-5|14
TGTGCCAGCAGGGAGGGGTGGGGCAATCAGCCCCAGCATTTT
CASREGWGNQPQHF
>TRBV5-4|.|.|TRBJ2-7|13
TGTGCCAGCACCTCGGGCGGTTCCTACGAGCAGTACTTC
CASTSGGSYEQYF
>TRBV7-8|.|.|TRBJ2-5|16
TGTGCCAGCAGCTTGGGGCGTCAGGGCTCCGTGGAGACCCAGTACTTC
CASSLGRQGSVETQYF
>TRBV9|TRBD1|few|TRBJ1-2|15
TGTGCCAGCAGCCCATGGACAGGGGCGAGCTATGGCTACACCTTC
CASSPWTGASYGYTF
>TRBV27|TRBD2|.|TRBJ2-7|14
TGTGCCAGCAGGCGAGCGGGGGGAGCATACGAGCAGTACTTC
CASRRAGGAYEQYF
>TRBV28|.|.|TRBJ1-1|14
TGTGCCAGCAGCCCCCCCCGACAGAACACTGAAGCTTTCTTT
CASSPPRQNTEAFF
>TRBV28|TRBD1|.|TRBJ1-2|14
TGTGCCAGCAGTCGGGACAGGGGAGACATGAGCTACACCTTC
CASSRDRGDMSYTF
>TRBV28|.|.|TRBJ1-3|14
TGTGCCAGCAGTTTATTCCAGGGTGGAAACACCATATATTTT
CASSLFQGGNTIYF
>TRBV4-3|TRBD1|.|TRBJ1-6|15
TGCGCCAGCAGCCAATGGGACAGGGGCTCTTCACCCCTCCACTTT
CASSQWDRGSSPLHF
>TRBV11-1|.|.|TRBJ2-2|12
TGTGCCAGCAGTATTACTTCCGGGGAGCTGTTTTTT
CASSITSGELFF
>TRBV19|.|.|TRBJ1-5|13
TGTGCCAGTAGTGATAGGGGGAATCAGCCCCAGCATTTT
CASSDRGNQPQHF
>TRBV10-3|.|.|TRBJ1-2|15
TGTGCCATCAGGGGGGAGATAACCCGTAACTATGGCTACACCTTC
CAIRGEITRNYGYTF
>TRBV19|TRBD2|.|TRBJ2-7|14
TGTGCCTACCCAAGGACAGCGGGAGTCCACGAGCAGTACTTC
CAYPRTAGVHEQYF
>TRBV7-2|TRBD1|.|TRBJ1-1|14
TGTGCCAGCAGCTTAGTAGGCCTCGGACAGGGGACTTTCTTT
CASSLVGLGQGTFF
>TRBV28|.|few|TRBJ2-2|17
TGTGCCAGCAGTTCCGCTGATCGGGCGGCGAACACCGGGGAGCTGTTTTTT
CASSSADRAANTGELFF
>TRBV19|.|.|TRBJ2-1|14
TGTGCCAGTAGTATGTCCGGGATGTCGAATGAGCAGTTCTTC
CASSMSGMSNEQFF
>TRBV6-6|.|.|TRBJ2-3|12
TGTGCCAGCAGGGACCCCACAGATACGCAGTATTTT
CASRDPTDTQYF
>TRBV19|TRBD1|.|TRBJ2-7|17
TGTGCCAGTAGTATACGCGCTGGGGGACAGGGCTCCTACGAGCAGTACTTC
CASSIRAGGQGSYEQYF
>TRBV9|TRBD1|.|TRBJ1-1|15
TGTGCCAGCAGCGTAAGGGGGGAGGGGGCCCCTGAAGCTTTCTTT
CASSVRGEGAPEAFF
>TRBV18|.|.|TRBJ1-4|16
TGTGCCAGCTCACCACCGATTGCCGCGAGGGGTGAAAAACTGTTTTTT
CASSPPIAARGEKLFF
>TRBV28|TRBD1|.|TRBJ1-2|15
TGTGCCAGCACCCACACCGACAGGGGAACCTATGGCTACACCTTC
CASTHTDRGTYGYTF
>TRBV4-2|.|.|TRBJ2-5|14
TGTGCCAGCAGCCAAGAATACAACCAAGAGACCCAGTACTTC
CASSQEYNQETQYF
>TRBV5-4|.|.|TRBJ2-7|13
TGTGCCAGCAGCTTGGACCAAACCTACGAGCAGTACTTC
CASSLDQTYEQYF
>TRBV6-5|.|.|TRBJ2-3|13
TGTGCCAGCAGTTACGACGGTTTGGGAACGCAGTATTTT
CASSYDGLGTQYF
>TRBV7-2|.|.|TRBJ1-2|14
TGTGCCAGCAGCTTAGATAAGGGGCAAAGGGGCTACACCTTC
CASSLDKGQRGYTF
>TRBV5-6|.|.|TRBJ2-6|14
TGTGCCAGCAGCTCCTCGAGGGGGGCCAACGTCCTGACTTTC
CASSSSRGANVLTF
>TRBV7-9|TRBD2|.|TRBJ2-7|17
TGTGCCAGCAGCTTAGAAGCGGGATGGCGACGACCCGAAGTCCAGTACTTC
CASSLEAGWRRPEVQYF
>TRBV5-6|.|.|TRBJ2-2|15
TGTGCCAGCAGCGCACCGGAGGTAACCACCGGGGAGCTGTTTTTT
CASSAPEVTTGELFF
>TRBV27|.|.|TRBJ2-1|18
TGTGCCAGCAGTTCCCCCATGAGGCGAGCGACGTCCTACAATGAGCAGTTCTTC
CASSSPMRRATSYNEQFF
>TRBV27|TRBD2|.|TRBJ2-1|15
TGTGCCAGCAGTTTTGGGCTAGCGGGGGGCAATGAGCAGTTCTTC
CASSFGLAGGNEQFF
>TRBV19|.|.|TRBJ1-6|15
TGTGCCAGTAGTATAGATTCGGGGCGAGGTTCACCCCTCCACTTT
CASSIDSGRGSPLHF
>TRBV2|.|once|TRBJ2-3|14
TGTGCCAGCAGTTGGCAGGGAACCACAGATACGCAGTATTTT
CASSWQGTTDTQYF
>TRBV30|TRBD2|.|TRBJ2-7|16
TGTGCCTGGAGTGTGGGACTAGCGGAGCTTTCCTACGAGCAGTACTTC
CAWSVGLAELSYEQYF
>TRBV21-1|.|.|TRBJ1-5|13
TGTGCCAGCAGCAAAGTTCCCCCCATGGCCCAGCATTTT
CASSKVPPMAQHF
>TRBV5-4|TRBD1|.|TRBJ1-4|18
TGTGCCAGCAGCACAAGGTTACAGGGGGCTGGCTCTAATGAAAAACTGTTTTTT
CASSTRLQGAGSNEKLFF
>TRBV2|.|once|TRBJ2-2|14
TGTGCCAGCGGCTTACGACTTGGGGCCGGGGAGCTGTTTTTT
CASGLRLGAGELFF
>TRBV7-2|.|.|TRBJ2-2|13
TGTGCCAGCAGCTTCAGGCGGGACGGGGAGCTGTTTTTT
CASSFRRDGELFF
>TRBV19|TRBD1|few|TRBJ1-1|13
TGTGCCAGTAGTCCCGGACAGGGGGTACGCGCTTTCTTT
CASSPGQGVRAFF
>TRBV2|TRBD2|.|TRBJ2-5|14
TGTGCCAGCAGTGAACGCGGGAGGGAAGAGACCCAGTACTTC
CASSERGREETQYF
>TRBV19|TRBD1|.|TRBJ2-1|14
TGTGCCAGTAGTACACAGGGGGCTTGGAATGAGCAGTTCTTC
CASSTQGAWNEQFF
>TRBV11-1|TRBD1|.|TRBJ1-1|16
TGTGCCAGCACCCACCGAGGGACAGGGGGCAAAACTGAAGCTTTCTTT
CASTHRGTGGKTEAFF
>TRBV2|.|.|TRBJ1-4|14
TGTGCCAGCAGTGAATCAGGCAGGGGTGAAAAACTGTTTTTT
CASSESGRGEKLFF
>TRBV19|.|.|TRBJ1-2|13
TGTGCCAGTAGTATAAACCCCGACTATGGCTACACCTTC
CASSINPDYGYTF
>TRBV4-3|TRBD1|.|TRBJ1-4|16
TGCGCCAGCAGCCAAGATCTTCTCAGGGGGGGTGAAAAACTGTTTTTT
CASSQDLLRGGEKLFF
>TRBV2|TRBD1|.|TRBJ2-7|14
TGTGCCAGCAGTAGCCAGGGGGCCCTTGGGGAGCAGTACTTC
CASSSQGALGEQYF
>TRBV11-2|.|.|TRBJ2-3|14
TGTGCCAGCAGCTTAGTGGACCCCACAGATACGCAGTATTTT
CASSLVDPTDTQYF
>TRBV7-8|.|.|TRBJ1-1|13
TGTGCCAGCAGCTTTTTGGATTACACTGAAGCTTTCTTT
CASSFLDYTEAFF
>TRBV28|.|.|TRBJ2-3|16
TGTGCCAGCAGTTTATTGGGCGGGCGAAGCACAGATACGCAGTATTTT
CASSLLGGRSTDTQYF
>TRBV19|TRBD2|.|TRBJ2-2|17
TGTGCCAGTAGTGCTGCTAGCGGCTTGCAAAAAGCCGGGGAGCTGTTTTTT
CASSAASGLQKAGELFF
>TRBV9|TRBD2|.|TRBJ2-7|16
TGTGCCAGCAGCCCCGAAATCGGGACTAGTCGTCACGAGCAGTACTTC
CASSPEIGTSRHEQYF
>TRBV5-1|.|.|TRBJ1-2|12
TGCGCCAGCAGCCCCCCAGGGGAAGGCTACACCTTC
CASSPPGEGYTF
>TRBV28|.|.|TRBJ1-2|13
TGTGCCAGCAGTTGGACCAGAGGGAACGGCTACACCTTC
CASSWTRGNGYTF
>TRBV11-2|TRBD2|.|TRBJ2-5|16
TGTGCCAGCAGCTTTTCCGGACTAGCGGCCCAAGAGACCCAGTACTTC
CASSFSGLAAQETQYF
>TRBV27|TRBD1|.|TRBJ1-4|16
TGTGCCAGCAGTTCACAGGGGGATCGAACTAATGAAAAACTGTTTTTT
CASSSQGDRTNEKLFF